Here is one T cell receptor beta chain with its context. Its antigen is unknown. This record belongs to a study of shared clonotypes between healthy human individuals. Across the whole study: Serving as donors were two women and a few men, whose ages spanned 18 to 49. Per donor, three plates held CD4 naive cells, three held CD4 memory, two held CD8 naive and one held CD8 memory.

Findings and caveats of the study: Generation probabilities of non-shared clonotypes were lower (relative to those shared by all four donors). Among donors, clonotype sharing was expected to be affected by sequencing depth.

The data were produced by immunoSEQ multiplex PCR, yet TCRdb's version contains in-frame clones alone and is incomplete. The table has around 2.5 million clones, approximately 93% seen once. Trimming cost V 9 bases and J 2 bases, with 14 bases left between them. This CDR3 spans 13 amino acids. Per germline, CDR1 SGHDT and CDR2 YYEEEE. The sequenced sample was naive CD4+ T cells from PBMCs. Subset in this sample: CD45RA+ positively selected. The V call is TRBV5-6, the J call TRBJ1-1, with a possible D match to TRBD1 (6 bases). This sequence originates from a man aged 18 to 29 in good health. Some clones in this sample may be carry-over from other donors' samples. This CDR3 is CATRQGTNTEAFF. The DNA for the CDR3 is TGTGCCACCCGCCAGGGGACCAACACTGAAGCTTTCTTT. The entire variable domain, with the rest obtained from reference TRBV5-6 and TRBJ1-1, is as follows: DAGVTQSPTHLIKTRGQQVTLRCSPKSGHDTVSWYQQALGQGPQFIFQYYEEEERQRGNFPDRFSGHQFPNYSSELNVNALLLGDSALYLCATRQGTNTEAFFGQGTRLTVV.